This entry is about one T cell receptor beta chain. Original methodology: Estimates of nucleated cell counts were drawn from the amplification of reference gene primers. Clones were sequenced by immunoSEQ multiplex PCR, and TCRdb holds only the in-frame ones, with some missing. V and J calls and clone size come straight from that table; D and trimming were deduced from the DNA. The sample lists fewer than 250,000 clones, around four fifths occurring once. The CDR3 is made up of 16 amino acids. With 4 bases clipped from V and 2 bases from J, the junction kept 10 bases outside the gene matches. Germline V gives CDR1 SGHAT, CDR2 FQNNGV. This entry belongs to a study of blood T cell repertoires in COVID-19. Study details: Acute-phase and convalescent COVID-19 samples originated in the United States, Italy and Spain.

The chain has TRBV11-2 and TRBJ2-5, with 7 positions matching TRBD2. This sequence originates from a woman in her forties or fifties with active or convalescent COVID-19. Material for sequencing was peripheral blood. CDR3: CASSSIGGGSQETQYF. DNA of the CDR3: TGTGCCAGCAGCTCCATCGGGGGAGGGTCTCAAGAGACCCAGTACTTC.